The 2 T cell receptor beta chains given below trace back to one sample, sequenced in a study of tissue T cells after allogeneic stem cell transplantation (dated 2022 in TCRdb). Libraries were made using the immunoSEQ multiplex PCR assay. TCRdb limited this immuneACCESS table to in-frame rearrangements with V and J called. A share of clones is missing; checked studies link under half to unresolved V genes, and the rest is unexplained. The sample table records about 20,000 clones; roughly two thirds of these occur just once. The ten largest clonotypes hold under 0.75% of the sample. Sequencing used spleen. Receptors were obtained from a female BALB/c mouse in good health. This strain possesses the MHC haplotype H2-d.

About this clone: The gene symbols are mouse symbols. The read ends 1 residue before the CDR3 terminus; that terminus is restored from the germline J gene. Other DNA variants within this sample encode the same CDR3. The genes are TRBV13-2 and TRBJ2-7; D tentatively fits TRBD1 or TRBD2 (5 bases each). The V end was cut by 0 bases, the J end by 7 bases, with 8 bases between. The CDR3 has 12 amino acids. Per the germline V gene, CDR1 is NNHNN and CDR2 is SYGAGS (reference sequence). The DNA read from the CDR3 is TGTGCCAGCGGTGATGGGGGCGGAGAACAGTAC. Residues: CASGDGGGEQY. The CDR3 in full is CASGDGGGEQYF.

This clone was picked up one time. Gene names follow the mouse nomenclature. Sequencing ends 1 residue short of the CDR3 end; the germline J gene provides the rest. The chain links TRBV31 to TRBJ2-5; D may be TRBD2 (7 bases). The CDR3 totals 13 residues. The V gene's germline CDR1 is GKSSPN and CDR2 SITVG. Trimming left V 0 bases short and J 6 bases short, with 10 bases between. The part of the CDR3 DNA that was read is TGTGCCTGGAGTCTCTGGGGGCGGGACACCCAGTAC. Amino acids: CAWSLWGRDTQY. The whole CDR3 protein reads CAWSLWGRDTQYF.